This T cell receptor beta chain was captured in a study of OX40 agonist ivuxolimab in advanced cancers. TCRdb's copy holds only in-frame clones and misses some; the assay was immunoSEQ multiplex PCR. The data show tens of thousands of clones, with roughly nine tenths seen just once and 11% to 15% held by the top ten. The CDR3 extends over 14 amino acids. V lost 2 bases, J lost 7 bases, and 15 bases lay in between. Germline V CDR1 and CDR2: MNHEY, SMNVEV (reference sequence). The sequence was collected from an adult with an advanced solid tumor such as melanoma, head and neck, liver or kidney cancer. The V gene is TRBV27, the J gene TRBJ2-7; either TRBD1 or TRBD2 may fit D (6 bases each). The sample consisted of CD4+ or CD8+ T cells sorted from blood, taken in a trial of the OX40 agonist ivuxolimab. The CDR3, as DNA: TGTGCCAGCAGTTTAGAAGGGGGGCCGAGGGAGCAGTACTTC. It translates to CASSLEGGPREQYF.